This TCR beta chain was profiled in a study of cytomegalovirus exposure and HLA in healthy donors. General study results and limits: A subsequent analysis found that TCR clusters from the first cohort also tended to co-occur in the 90 to 150 validation repertoires, with around 94% of cluster scores above 0.

The CDR3 is 14 amino acids. Germline V CDR1 and CDR2: MNHNS, SASEGT. With 1 base clipped from V and 6 bases from J, the junction kept 4 bases outside the gene matches. Only in-frame clones appear in the TCRdb table, and some are missing; sequencing was by immunoSEQ multiplex PCR. The table includes more than 130,000 clones, 88% detected once. This clone was seen once. As yet, its antigen is unknown. The sample taken for sequencing was PBMCs. This TCR was recovered from a woman aged 18-29 years in good health and CMV-seropositive. V usage is TRBV6-1 and J usage is TRBJ2-5, with 8 bases identical to TRBD2. In DNA, the CDR3 is TGTGCCAGCAGTGAAGGACTAGCGATAAAGACCCAGTACTTC. Its translation: CASSEGLAIKTQYF.